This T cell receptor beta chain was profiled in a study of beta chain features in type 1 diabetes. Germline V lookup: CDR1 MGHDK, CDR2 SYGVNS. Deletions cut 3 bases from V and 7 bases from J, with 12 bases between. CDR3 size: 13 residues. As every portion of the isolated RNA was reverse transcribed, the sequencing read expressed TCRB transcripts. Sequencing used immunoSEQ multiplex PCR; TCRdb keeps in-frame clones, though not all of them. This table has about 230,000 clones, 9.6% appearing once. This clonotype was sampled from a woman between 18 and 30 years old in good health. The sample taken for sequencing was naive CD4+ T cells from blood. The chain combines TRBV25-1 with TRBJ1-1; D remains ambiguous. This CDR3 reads CASSEERAVEAFF. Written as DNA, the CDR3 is TGTGCCAGCAGTGAGGAGAGGGCCGTTGAAGCTTTCTTT.